This T cell receptor (beta chain) was recorded in a study of chemoradiotherapy in HPV16-positive cancers. General study results and limits: For HPV16-positive patients, expanding HPV-responsive T cells associated with longer recurrence-free survival. Functional assays defining HPV-specific T cells used only two HPV16-positive patients. During treatment, candidate HPV-specific clones and E7-related motifs expanded in tumor.

This CDR3 region has 11 residues. Trimming at V came to 7 bases and at J to 4 bases, leaving 3 bases not matched to a gene. Germline V CDR1 and CDR2: SQVTM, ANQGSEA. With respect to this clone: Its antigen remains unidentified.

Method: immunoSEQ multiplex PCR; TCRdb's copy keeps in-frame clones and lacks some. This sample yields more than 10,000 clones, of which around 68% are seen a single time; over 15% belongs to the top ten. This TCR came from a human donor with HPV-associated anogenital cancer. The J gene is TRBJ2-7, the V gene TRBV29-1; 8 bases agree with TRBD2. Sample acquisition took place from a patient who underwent chemoradiotherapy. The CDR3 loop is CSARGGYEQYF. The CDR3 DNA reads as TGCAGCGCCCGGGGGGGATACGAGCAGTACTTC.